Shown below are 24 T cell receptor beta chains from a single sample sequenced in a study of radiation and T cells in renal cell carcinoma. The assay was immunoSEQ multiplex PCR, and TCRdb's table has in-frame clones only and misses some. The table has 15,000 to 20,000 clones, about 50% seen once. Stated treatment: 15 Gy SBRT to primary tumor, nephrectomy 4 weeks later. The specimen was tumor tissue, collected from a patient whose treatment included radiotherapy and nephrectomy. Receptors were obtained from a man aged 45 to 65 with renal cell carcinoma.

For the CDR3, the DNA is TGTGCCAGCAGACCCGGACAGGGGAGGGGCTACACCTTC. This gives the protein CASRPGQGRGYTF. The chain combines TRBV28 with TRBJ1-2; 9 nucleotides align to TRBD1. V shed 6 bases and J 8 bases; nucleotides not matched to a gene: 7. Germline loops: CDR1 MDHEN, CDR2 SYDVKM. This CDR3 comprises 13 residues.

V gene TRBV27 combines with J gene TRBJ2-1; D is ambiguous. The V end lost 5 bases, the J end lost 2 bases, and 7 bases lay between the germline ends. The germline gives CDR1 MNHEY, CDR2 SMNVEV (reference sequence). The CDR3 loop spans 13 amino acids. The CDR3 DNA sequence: TGTGCCAGCAGTCCCTACGCCTACAATGAGCAGTTCTTC. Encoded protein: CASSPYAYNEQFF.

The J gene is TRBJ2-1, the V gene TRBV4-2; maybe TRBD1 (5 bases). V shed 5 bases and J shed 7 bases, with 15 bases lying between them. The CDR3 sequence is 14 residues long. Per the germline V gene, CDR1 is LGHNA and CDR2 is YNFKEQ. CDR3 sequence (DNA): TGTGCCAGCAGCGCCGAACAGGTTCTTAATGAGCAGTTCTTC. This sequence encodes CASSAEQVLNEQFF.

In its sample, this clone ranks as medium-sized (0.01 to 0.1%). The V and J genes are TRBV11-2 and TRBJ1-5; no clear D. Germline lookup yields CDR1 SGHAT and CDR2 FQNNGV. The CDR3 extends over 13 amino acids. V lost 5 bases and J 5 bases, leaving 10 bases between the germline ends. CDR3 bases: TGTGCCAGCAGCACTCAAAAGGATCAGCCCCAGCATTTT. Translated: CASSTQKDQPQHF.

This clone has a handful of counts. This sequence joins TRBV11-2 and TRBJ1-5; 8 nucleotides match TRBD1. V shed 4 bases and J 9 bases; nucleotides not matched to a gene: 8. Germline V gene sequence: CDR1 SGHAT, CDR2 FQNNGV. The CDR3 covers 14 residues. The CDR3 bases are TGTGCCAGCAGCTCCAGTCAGGGGGCCGGGCCCCAGCATTTT. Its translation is CASSSSQGAGPQHF.

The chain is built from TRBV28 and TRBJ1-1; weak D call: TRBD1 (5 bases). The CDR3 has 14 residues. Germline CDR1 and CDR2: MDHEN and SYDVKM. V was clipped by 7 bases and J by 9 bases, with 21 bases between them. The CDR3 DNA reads TGTGCCAGCACCAAGGAGGGTTCGGGGACTAAAGCTTTCTTT. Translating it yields CASTKEGSGTKAFF.

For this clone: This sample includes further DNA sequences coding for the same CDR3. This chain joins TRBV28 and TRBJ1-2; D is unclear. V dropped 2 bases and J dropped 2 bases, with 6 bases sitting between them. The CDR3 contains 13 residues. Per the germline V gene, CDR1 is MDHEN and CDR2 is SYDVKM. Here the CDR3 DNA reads TGTGCCAGCAGTTTAGACTTGAACTATGGCTACACCTTC. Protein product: CASSLDLNYGYTF.

The CDR3 DNA reads TGTGCCAGCAGCCCGGACGCTAGCAATCAGCCCCAGCATTTT. This encodes CASSPDASNQPQHF. The rearrangement uses TRBV28 and TRBJ1-5; the D is unclear. V dropped 6 bases and J dropped 0 bases, with 9 bases sitting between them. The CDR3 covers 14 residues. Germline CDR1 is MDHEN and CDR2 is SYDVKM.

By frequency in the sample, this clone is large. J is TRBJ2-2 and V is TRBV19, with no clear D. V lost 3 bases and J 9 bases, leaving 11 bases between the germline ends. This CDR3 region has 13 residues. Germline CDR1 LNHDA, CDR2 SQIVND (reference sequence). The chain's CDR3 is CASSMVVWRELFF. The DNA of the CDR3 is TGTGCCAGTAGTATGGTTGTTTGGCGGGAGCTGTTTTTT.

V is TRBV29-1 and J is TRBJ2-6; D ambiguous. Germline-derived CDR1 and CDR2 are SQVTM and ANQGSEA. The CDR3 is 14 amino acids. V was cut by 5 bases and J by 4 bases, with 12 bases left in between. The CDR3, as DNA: TGCAGCGTTTACTCAGGTGCCGGGGCCAACGTCCTGACTTTC. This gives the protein CSVYSGAGANVLTF.

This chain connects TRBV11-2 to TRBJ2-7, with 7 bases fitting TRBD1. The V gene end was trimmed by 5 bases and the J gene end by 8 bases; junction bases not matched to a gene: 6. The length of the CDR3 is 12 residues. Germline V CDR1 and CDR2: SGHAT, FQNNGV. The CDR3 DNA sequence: TGTGCCAGCAGCCCCAGGACAGGTCAGCAGTACTTC. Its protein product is CASSPRTGQQYF.

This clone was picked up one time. DNA for the CDR3: TGCGCCAGCAATTACGATGACCCCTCCTCCTACGAGCAGTACTTC. This translates into CASNYDDPSSYEQYF. The V gene is TRBV5-1, the J gene TRBJ2-7; D uncertain. Trimming left V 6 bases short and J 0 bases short, with 16 bases between. Germline-derived CDR1 and CDR2 are SGHRS and YFSETQ. There are 15 residues in the CDR3.

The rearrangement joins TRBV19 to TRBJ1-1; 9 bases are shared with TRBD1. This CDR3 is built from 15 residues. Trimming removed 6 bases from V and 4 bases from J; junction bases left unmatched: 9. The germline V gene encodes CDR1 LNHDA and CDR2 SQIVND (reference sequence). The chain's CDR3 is CASRQIDRGSTEAFF. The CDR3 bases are TGTGCCAGTAGGCAAATTGACAGGGGGAGCACTGAAGCTTTCTTT.

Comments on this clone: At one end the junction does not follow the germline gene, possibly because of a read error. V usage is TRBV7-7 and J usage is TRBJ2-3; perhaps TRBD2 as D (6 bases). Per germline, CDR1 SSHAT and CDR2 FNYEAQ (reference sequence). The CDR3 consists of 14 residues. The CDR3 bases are TGTGCTAGCAGCGCCCAACTAGCTCCGAATACGCAGTATTTT. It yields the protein CASSAQLAPNTQYF.

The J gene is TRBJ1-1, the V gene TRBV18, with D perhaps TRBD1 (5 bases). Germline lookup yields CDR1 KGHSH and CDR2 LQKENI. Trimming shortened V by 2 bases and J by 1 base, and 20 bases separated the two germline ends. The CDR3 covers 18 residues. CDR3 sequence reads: CASSPGGQVLYGNTEAFF. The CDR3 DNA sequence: TGTGCCAGCTCACCAGGGGGTCAGGTCCTATATGGGAACACTGAAGCTTTCTTT.

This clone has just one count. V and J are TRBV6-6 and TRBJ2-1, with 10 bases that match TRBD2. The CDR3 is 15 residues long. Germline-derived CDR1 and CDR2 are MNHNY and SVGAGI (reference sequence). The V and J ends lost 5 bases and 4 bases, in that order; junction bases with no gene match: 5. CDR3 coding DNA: TGTGCCAGCAGTAAGGGACTAGCGTTATACAATGAGCAGTTCTTC. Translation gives CASSKGLALYNEQFF.

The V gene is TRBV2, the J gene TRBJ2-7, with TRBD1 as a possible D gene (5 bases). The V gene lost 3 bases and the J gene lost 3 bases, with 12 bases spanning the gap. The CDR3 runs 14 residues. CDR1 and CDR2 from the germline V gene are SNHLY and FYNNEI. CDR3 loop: CASSDARGGYEQYF. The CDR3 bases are TGTGCCAGCAGTGACGCTAGGGGTGGCTACGAGCAGTACTTC.

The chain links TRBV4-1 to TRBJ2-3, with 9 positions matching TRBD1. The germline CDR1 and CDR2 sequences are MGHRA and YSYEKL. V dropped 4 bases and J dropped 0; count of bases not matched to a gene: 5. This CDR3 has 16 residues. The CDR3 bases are TGCGCCAGCAGCCTTCGAGACAGGGGGAGCACAGATACGCAGTATTTT. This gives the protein CASSLRDRGSTDTQYF.

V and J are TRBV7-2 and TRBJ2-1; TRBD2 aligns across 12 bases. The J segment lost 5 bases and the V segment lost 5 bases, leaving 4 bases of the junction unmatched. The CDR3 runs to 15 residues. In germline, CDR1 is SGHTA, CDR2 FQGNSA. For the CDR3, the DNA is TGTGCCAGCAGCATGACTAGCGGGGGACACAATGAGCAGTTCTTC. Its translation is CASSMTSGGHNEQFF. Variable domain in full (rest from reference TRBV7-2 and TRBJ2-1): GAGVSQSPSNKVTEKGKDVELRCDPISGHTALYWYRQSLGQGLEFLIYFQGNSAPDKSGLPSDRFSAERTGGSVSTLTIQRTQQEDSAVYLCASSMTSGGHNEQFFGPGTRLTVL.

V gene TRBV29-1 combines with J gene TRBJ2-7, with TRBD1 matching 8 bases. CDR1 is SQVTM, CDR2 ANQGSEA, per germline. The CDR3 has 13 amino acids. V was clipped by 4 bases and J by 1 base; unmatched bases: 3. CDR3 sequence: CSVAGGSSYEQYF. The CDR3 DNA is TGCAGCGTTGCAGGGGGCTCTTCCTACGAGCAGTACTTC.

The CDR3 DNA reads TGTGCCAGCAGTGGCTTTAATGGATATGGGAACACCATATATTTT. Its protein is CASSGFNGYGNTIYF. The chain combines TRBV25-1 with TRBJ1-3, with D unclear. The CDR3 is 15 residues long. V was clipped by 4 bases and J by 7 bases, with 17 bases between them. Germline V lookup: CDR1 MGHDK, CDR2 SYGVNS.

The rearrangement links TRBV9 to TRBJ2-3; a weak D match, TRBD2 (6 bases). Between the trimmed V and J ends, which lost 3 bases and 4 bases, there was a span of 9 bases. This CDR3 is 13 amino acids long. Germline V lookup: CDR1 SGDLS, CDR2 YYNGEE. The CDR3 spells CASSARGADTQYF. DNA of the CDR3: TGTGCCAGCAGCGCCCGCGGGGCAGATACGCAGTATTTT. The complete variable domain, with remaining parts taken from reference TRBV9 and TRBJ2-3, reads DSGVTQTPKHLITATGQRVTLRCSPRSGDLSVYWYQQSLDQGLQFLIQYYNGEERAKGNILERFSAQQFPDLHSELNLSSLELGDSALYFCASSARGADTQYFGPGTRLTVL.

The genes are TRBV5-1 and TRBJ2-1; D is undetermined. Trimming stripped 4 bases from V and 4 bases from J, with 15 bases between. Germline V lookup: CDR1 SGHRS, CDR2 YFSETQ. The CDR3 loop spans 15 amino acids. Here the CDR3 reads CASSPGVGQYNEQFF. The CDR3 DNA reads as TGCGCCAGCAGCCCCGGTGTGGGCCAGTACAATGAGCAGTTCTTC. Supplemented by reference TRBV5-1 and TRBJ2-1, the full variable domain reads KAGVTQTPRYLIKTRGQQVTLSCSPISGHRSVSWYQQTPGQGLQFLFEYFSETQRNKGNFPGRFSGRQFSNSRSEMNVSTLELGDSALYLCASSPGVGQYNEQFFGPGTRLTVL.

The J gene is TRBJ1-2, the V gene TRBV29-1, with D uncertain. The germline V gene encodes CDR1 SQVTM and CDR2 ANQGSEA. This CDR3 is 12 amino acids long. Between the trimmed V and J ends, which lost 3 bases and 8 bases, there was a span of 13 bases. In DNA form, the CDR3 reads TGCAGCGTTGACCTGCTGCCTAGCGGCTACACCTTC. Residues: CSVDLLPSGYTF.